A selection of T cell receptor beta chains follows, all from one sample in a study of HIV-infected patients and healthy controls. From the 5' RACE reads, TCRdb called clonotypes with MiXCR, one entry per CDR3 protein. The sample yields 70,000 or so distinct CDR3 sequences, around 16% seen once. Input material: CD4+ T cells from blood. These receptors were taken from a human donor in good health. Each CDR3 is given without its conserved first and last residue. The order of the fields is V gene, J gene, CDR3 protein.

TRBV30	TRBJ1-4	AWTAATNEKLF
TRBV20-1	TRBJ2-7	SASSDSYEQY
TRBV7-6	TRBJ1-6	ASSYTGGSPLH
TRBV20-1	TRBJ1-1	SARDKVVGDTEAF
TRBV4-2	TRBJ2-7	ASSQAVGWSYEQY
TRBV6-2/TRBV6-3	TRBJ2-1	ASITGTAGLNEQF
TRBV7-2	TRBJ2-1	ASSLVQGTLNEQF
TRBV29-1	TRBJ2-5	SVERIETQY
TRBV28	TRBJ1-6	ASSLVPSSYNSPLH
TRBV7-2	TRBJ2-2	ASSFGGERTGELF
TRBV6-5	TRBJ2-3	ASSLRPTDTQY
TRBV6-6	TRBJ1-2	ASSQRGASENGYT
TRBV20-1	TRBJ1-4	SAAFWGINEKLF
TRBV5-1	TRBJ2-1	ASSLGRQSNEQF
TRBV19	TRBJ1-5	ASSAARRDSGNQPQH
TRBV29-1	TRBJ2-3	SVTGLRSDTQY
TRBV7-2	TRBJ1-4	ASSLAGAYSSAEKLF
TRBV6-2/TRBV6-3	TRBJ2-7	ASSYIGTTEQY
TRBV27	TRBJ1-1	ASSYPSGGKGTEAF
TRBV12-3/TRBV12-4	TRBJ2-2	ASSPSGRKNTGELF
TRBV7-3	TRBJ1-1	ATSRGPNTEAF
TRBV12-3/TRBV12-4	TRBJ2-1	ASNPGLRPGNEQF
TRBV7-9	TRBJ2-2	ASSLQTDTGELF
TRBV20-1	TRBJ1-6	SARVGVGGSTYNSPLH
TRBV4-2	TRBJ1-5	ASSQVSGQRVSPQH
TRBV29-1	TRBJ2-5	SYRRAGETQY
TRBV7-2	TRBJ2-7	ASSWSGTSAYEQY
TRBV18	TRBJ2-7	ASSPVAAGEQY
TRBV6-1	TRBJ1-5	ASSREFGNQPQH
TRBV11-2	TRBJ2-1	ASSLVLQGRSSYNEQF
TRBV28	TRBJ2-5	ASSKTGLAGEETQY
TRBV20-1	TRBJ2-1	SAIHPLAGKRNEQF
TRBV5-1	TRBJ1-4	ASSLGQPNEKLF